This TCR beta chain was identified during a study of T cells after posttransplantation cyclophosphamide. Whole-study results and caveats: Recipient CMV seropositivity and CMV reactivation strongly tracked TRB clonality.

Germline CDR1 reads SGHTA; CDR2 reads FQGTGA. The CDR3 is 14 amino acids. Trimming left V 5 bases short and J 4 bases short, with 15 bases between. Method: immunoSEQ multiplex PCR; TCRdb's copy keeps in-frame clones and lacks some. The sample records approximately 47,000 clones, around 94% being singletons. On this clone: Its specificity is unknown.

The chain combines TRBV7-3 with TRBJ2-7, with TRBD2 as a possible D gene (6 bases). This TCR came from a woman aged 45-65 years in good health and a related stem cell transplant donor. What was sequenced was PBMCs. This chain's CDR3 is CASSPGGSGYEQYF. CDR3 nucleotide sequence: TGTGCCAGCAGCCCCGGGGGTAGCGGATACGAGCAGTACTTC.